A single T cell receptor (beta chain) is shown here with its context. The assay was immunoSEQ multiplex PCR, and TCRdb's table has in-frame clones only and misses some. The sample lists around 340,000 clones; about nine tenths were seen once. These data belong to a study of blood T cell repertoires in COVID-19. The CDR3 extends over 16 amino acids. Unmatched junction bases numbered 11, after V lost 7 bases and J lost 5 bases. Looked up from germline, CDR1 is MDHEN and CDR2 is SYDVKM. This sequence was found in a woman aged 25 to 39 who had been exposed to COVID-19. J is TRBJ1-4 and V is TRBV28; 9 bases are shared with TRBD1. The sample consisted of PBMCs or T cells enriched from blood (not recorded which). The CDR3 loop is CASTLYIGQGNEKLFF. CDR3 DNA: TGTGCCAGCACCCTATACATAGGACAGGGGAATGAAAAACTGTTTTTT. The full variable domain, in which reference TRBV28 and TRBJ1-4 provide the parts outside the CDR3, is DVKVTQSSRYLVKRTGEKVFLECVQDMDHENMFWYRQDPGLGLRLIYFSYDVKMKEKGDIPEGYSVSREKKERFSLILESASTNQTSMYLCASTLYIGQGNEKLFFGSGTQLSVL.